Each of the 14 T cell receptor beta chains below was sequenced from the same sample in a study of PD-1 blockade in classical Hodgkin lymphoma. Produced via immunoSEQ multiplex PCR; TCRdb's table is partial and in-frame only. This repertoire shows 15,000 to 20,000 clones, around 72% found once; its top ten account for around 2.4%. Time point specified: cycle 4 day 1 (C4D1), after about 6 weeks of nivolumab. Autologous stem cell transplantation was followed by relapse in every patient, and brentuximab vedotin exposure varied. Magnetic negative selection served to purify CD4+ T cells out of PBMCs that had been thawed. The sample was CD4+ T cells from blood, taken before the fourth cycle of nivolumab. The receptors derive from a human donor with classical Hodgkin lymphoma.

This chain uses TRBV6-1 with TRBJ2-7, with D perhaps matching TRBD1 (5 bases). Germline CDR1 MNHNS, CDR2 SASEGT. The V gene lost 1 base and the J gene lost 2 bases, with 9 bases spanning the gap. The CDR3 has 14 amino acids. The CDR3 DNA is TGTGCCAGCAGTGAAGAGGGGCCCACCTACGAGCAGTACTTC. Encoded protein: CASSEEGPTYEQYF.

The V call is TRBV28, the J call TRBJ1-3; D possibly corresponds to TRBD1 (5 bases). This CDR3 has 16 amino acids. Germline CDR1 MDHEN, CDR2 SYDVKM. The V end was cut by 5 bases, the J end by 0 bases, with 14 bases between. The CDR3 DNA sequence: TGTGCCAGCAGTGCAGGGTCCCTCTTCTCTGGAAACACCATATATTTT. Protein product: CASSAGSLFSGNTIYF.

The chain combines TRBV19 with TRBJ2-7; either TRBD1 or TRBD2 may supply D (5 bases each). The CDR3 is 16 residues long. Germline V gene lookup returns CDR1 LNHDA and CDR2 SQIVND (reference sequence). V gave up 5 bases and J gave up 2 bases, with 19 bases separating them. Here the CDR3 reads CASSGTRVSGAYEQYF. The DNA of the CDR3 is TGTGCCAGTAGTGGGACGAGGGTCAGCGGCGCCTACGAGCAGTACTTC.

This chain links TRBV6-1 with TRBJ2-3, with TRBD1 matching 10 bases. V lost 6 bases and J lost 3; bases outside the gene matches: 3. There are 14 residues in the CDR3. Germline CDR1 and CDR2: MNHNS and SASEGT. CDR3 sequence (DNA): TGTGCCAGCAGAATGGACAGGGGGACAGATACGCAGTATTTT. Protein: CASRMDRGTDTQYF.

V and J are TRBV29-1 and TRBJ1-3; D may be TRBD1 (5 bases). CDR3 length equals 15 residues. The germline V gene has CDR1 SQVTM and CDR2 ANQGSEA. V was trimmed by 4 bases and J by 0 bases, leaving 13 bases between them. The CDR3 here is CSVVRQGSSGNTIYF. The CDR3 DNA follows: TGCAGCGTTGTTCGGCAGGGAAGCTCTGGAAACACCATATATTTT.

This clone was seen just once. CDR3 DNA sequence: TGTGCCAGCAGTTCCCAGGACAGGGGCTCTGGAAACACCATATATTTT. The encoded protein is CASSSQDRGSGNTIYF. The chain combines TRBV28 with TRBJ1-3, with 9 bases that match TRBD1. With 4 bases clipped from V and 0 bases from J, the junction kept 4 bases outside the gene matches. Germline assignment: CDR1 MDHEN and CDR2 SYDVKM. This CDR3 is 16 amino acids long. Full variable domain (missing parts from reference TRBV28 and TRBJ1-3): DVKVTQSSRYLVKRTGEKVFLECVQDMDHENMFWYRQDPGLGLRLIYFSYDVKMKEKGDIPEGYSVSREKKERFSLILESASTNQTSMYLCASSSQDRGSGNTIYFGEGSWLTVV.

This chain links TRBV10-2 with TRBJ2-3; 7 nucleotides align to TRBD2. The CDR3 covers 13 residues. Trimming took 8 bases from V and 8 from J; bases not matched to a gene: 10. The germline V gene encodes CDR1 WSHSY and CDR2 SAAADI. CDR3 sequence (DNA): TGCGCCAGCGGAGATGGGGGGGTACTTACGCAGTATTTT. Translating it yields CASGDGGVLTQYF.

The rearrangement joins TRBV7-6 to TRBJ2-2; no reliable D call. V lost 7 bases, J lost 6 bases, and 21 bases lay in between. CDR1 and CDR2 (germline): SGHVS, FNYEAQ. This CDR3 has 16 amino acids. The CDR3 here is CASTPQPKDRAGELFF. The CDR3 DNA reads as TGTGCCAGCACCCCCCAACCCAAGGATCGGGCCGGGGAGCTGTTTTTT.

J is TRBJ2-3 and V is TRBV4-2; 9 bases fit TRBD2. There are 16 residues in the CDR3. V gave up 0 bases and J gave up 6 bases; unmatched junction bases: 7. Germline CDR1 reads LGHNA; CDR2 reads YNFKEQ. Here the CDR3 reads CASSQEWLAGSDTQYF. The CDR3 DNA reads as TGTGCCAGCAGCCAAGAATGGCTAGCGGGGAGTGATACGCAGTATTTT.

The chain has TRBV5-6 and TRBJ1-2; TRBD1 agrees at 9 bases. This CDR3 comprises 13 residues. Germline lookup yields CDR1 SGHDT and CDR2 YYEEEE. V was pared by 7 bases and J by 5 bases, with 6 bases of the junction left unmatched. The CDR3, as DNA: TGTGCCAGCCTGGACAGGGGCCTTTATGGCTACACCTTC. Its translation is CASLDRGLYGYTF.

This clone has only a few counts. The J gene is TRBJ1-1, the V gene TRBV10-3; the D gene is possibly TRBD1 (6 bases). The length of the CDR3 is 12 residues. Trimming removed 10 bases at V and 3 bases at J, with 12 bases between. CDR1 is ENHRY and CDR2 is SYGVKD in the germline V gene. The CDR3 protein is CATRRGDTEAFF. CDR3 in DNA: TGTGCCACACGGAGGGGGGACACTGAAGCTTTCTTT.

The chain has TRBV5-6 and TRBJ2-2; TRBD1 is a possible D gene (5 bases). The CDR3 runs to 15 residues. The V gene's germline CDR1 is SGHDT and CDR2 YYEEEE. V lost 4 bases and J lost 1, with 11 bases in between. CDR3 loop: CASSMDIWNTGELFF. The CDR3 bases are TGTGCCAGCAGCATGGACATATGGAACACCGGGGAGCTGTTTTTT.

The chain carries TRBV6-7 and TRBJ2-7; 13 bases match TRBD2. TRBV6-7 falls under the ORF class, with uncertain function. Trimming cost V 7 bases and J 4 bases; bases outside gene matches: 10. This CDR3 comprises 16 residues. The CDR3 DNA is TGTGCCAGCACAACTCCGGGACTAGCGGGGACTTACGAGCAGTACGTC. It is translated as CASTTPGLAGTYEQYV.

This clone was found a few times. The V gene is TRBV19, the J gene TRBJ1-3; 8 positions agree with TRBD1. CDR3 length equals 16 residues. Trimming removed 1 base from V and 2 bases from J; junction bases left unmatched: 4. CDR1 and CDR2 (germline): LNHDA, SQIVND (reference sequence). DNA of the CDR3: TGTGCCAGTAGTATAGCCCTACAGGGGGCTGGAAACACCATATATTTT. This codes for CASSIALQGAGNTIYF.